These T cell receptor beta chains were read from a single sample in a study of patients and donors after allogeneic stem cell transplantation. TCRdb fed the RT-PCR reads into MiXCR, producing one record per CDR3 protein. The sample has 900,000 to 1,000,000 distinct CDR3 sequences, more than 15% seen once; the top ten hold roughly 6%. Sequencing used blood, either unsorted or a sorted T cell fraction (not recorded which). The receptors originated from a human donor who was either an allogeneic HSCT recipient or a stem cell or donor lymphocyte infusion donor (not recorded which). It is not recorded whose cells these are; they may come from a transplant donor. Each CDR3 is given with its conserved first and last residue.

CDR3aa | v_gene
CSARDRDSAYEQYF | TRBV20-1
CARRDTALTDTQYF | TRBV2
CASSEKGNQPQHF | TRBV6-1
CSARGPTDRGREKLFF | TRBV20-1
CSAIFLQGGYNEQFF | TRBV20-1
CASSLAGGNQPQHF | TRBV5-1
CASSAANTGELFF | TRBV12-3/TRBV12-4
CASSIGGSVSYEQYF | TRBV19
CASGGGAQYF | TRBV27
CATSNRDRGEVEAKNIQYF | TRBV15
CSVDEAEAFF | TRBV29-1
CASRDRVEKLFF | TRBV4-2
CASSQDIGGSTEAFF | TRBV3-1
CASSLEWGRETQYF | TRBV12-3/TRBV12-4
CASSLTKNIQYF | TRBV3-1
CSAPNPGQGLHNEQFF | TRBV20-1
CSAIPVQNYGYTF | TRBV20-1
CASSKSGHEQFF | TRBV12-3/TRBV12-4
CASSFGGLTEAFF | TRBV12-3/TRBV12-4
CASSWGDLSNTGELFF | TRBV9
CASSSSTSRDREQETQYF | TRBV6-2/TRBV6-3
CASSVVQGTEKLFF | TRBV9
CASRNRGLSTDTQYF | TRBV6-1
CASRKKGSTAVAIYF | TRBV12-3/TRBV12-4
CASSLAEGALTNYGYTF | TRBV7-8
CASSIRLNTEAFF | TRBV12-3/TRBV12-4
CASSYGLDEQFF | TRBV27
CSAQGNEQYF | TRBV20-1
CASREGLYEQYF | TRBV6-5
CASSYPDREYQETQYF | TRBV6-2/TRBV6-3
CATSRTSSGKEYNEQFF | TRBV15
CASGTGSLAGNEQFF | TRBV6-1
CASSLDGRGSSYNEQFF | TRBV11-3
CASQREGPWETQYF | TRBV12-3/TRBV12-4
CASSFIGADTQYF | TRBV12-3/TRBV12-4
CASSQVAGGRPDTQYF | TRBV5-6
CASSPQTISTDTQYF | TRBV12-3/TRBV12-4
CASSLEDASYEQYF | TRBV7-9
CASSVTPGTGELFF | TRBV25-1
CASSQDQPGGRNEQFF | TRBV4-2
CASSPSPRWDIQYF | TRBV5-8
CASSPLKLAGDREQFF | TRBV6-1
CASSLGQTLPNTEAFF | TRBV5-1
CASSAPTGHGTYNEQFF | TRBV27
CASSLSPPGELFF | TRBV6-2/TRBV6-3
CASSPVGGKGNEQFF | TRBV7-3
CASSLATGKNEKLFF | TRBV5-1
CASSRALKSGNTIYF | TRBV7-9
CASSQPPRNTEAFF | TRBV4-1
CASSPRDRDEQFF | TRBV18
CASSLIRAGGIDYGYTF | TRBV4-1
CASSPRTKDNEQFF | TRBV4-2
CATSGAGDPEAFF | TRBV24-1
CATSDSTDTIQYNEQFF | TRBV24-1